This T cell receptor beta chain was documented in a study of OX40 agonist ivuxolimab in advanced cancers. Study details: Ivuxolimab is a fully human IgG2 antibody that activates OX40 (CD134). Prior anti-PD-1, anti-PD-L1 or anti-CTLA-4 therapy was allowed; around 43% had some.

TCRdb's copy holds only in-frame clones and misses some; the assay was immunoSEQ multiplex PCR. The sample includes approximately 70,000 clones, 86% seen only once; the top ten take 5.5% to 8%. With 5 bases removed from V and 8 bases from J, the gap between germline ends came to 12 bases. The CDR3 sequence is 13 residues long. Germline V gene sequence: CDR1 SEHNR, CDR2 FQNEAQ (reference sequence). As regards this clone: The antigen is undetermined.

Overall study findings and caveats: Circulating CD4+ and CD8+ T cells showed clonal expansion by week 6 at 0.1 to 3.0 mg/kg.

The TCR comes from an adult with an advanced solid tumor such as melanoma, head and neck, liver or kidney cancer. The rearrangement links TRBV7-9 to TRBJ1-4; D is ambiguous. Material: CD4+ or CD8+ T cells sorted from blood, obtained in a trial of the OX40 agonist ivuxolimab. As DNA, the CDR3 is TGTGCCAGCAGCCGTGCCCCTACAGAAAAACTGTTTTTT. This encodes CASSRAPTEKLFF.